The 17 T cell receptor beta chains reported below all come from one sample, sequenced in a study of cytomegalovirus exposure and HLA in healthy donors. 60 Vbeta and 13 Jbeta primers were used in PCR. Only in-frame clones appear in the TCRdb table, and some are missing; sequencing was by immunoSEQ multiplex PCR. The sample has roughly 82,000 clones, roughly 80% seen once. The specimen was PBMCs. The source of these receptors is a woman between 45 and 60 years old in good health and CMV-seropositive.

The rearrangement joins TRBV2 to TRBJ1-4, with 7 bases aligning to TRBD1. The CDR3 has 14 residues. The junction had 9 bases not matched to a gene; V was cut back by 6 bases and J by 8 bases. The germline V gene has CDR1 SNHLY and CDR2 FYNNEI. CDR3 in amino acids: CASSGDSVYEKLFF. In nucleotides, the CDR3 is TGTGCCAGCAGCGGGGACAGTGTATACGAAAAACTGTTTTTT.

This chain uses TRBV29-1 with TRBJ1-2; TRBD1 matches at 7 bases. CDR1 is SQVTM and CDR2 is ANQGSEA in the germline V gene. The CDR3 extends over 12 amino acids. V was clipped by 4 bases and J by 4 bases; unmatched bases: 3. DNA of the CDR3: TGCAGCGTTGGTGACAGGGTCTATGGCTACACCTTC. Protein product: CSVGDRVYGYTF. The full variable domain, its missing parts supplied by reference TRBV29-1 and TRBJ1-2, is SAVISQKPSRDICQRGTSLTIQCQVDSQVTMMFWYRQQPGQSLTLIATANQGSEATYESGFVIDKFPISRPNLTFSTLTVSNMSPEDSSIYLCSVGDRVYGYTFGSGTRLTVV.

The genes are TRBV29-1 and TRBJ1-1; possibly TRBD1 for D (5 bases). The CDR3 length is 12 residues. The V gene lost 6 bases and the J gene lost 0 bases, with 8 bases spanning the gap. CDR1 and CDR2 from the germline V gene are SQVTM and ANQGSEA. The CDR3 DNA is TGCAGCGTGGACACCGTGAACACTGAAGCTTTCTTT. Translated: CSVDTVNTEAFF.

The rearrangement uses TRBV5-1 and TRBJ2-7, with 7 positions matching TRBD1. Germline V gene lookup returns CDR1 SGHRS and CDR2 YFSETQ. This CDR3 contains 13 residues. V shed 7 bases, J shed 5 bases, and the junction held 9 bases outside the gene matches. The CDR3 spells CASGRTGRHEQYF. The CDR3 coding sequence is TGCGCCAGCGGTAGGACAGGTAGGCACGAGCAGTACTTC.

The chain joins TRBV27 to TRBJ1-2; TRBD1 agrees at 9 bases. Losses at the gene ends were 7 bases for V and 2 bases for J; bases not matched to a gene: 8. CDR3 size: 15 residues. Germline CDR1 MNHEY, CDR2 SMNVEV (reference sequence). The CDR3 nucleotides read TGTGCCAGCAACAAACAGGGGGCTGGAAACTATGGCTACACCTTC. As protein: CASNKQGAGNYGYTF.

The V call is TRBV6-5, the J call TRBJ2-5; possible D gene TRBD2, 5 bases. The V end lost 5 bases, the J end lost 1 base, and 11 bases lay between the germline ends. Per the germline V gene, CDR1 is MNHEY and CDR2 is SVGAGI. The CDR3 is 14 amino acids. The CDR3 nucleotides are TGTGCCAGCAGTCAAGGACTGCCCCAAGAGACCCAGTACTTC. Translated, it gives CASSQGLPQETQYF.

CDR3 DNA: TGTGCCAGCAGCTTGGGTCTAGCGGGAGTGACCGGGGAGCTGTTTTTT. Translating gives CASSLGLAGVTGELFF. V usage is TRBV5-4 and J usage is TRBJ2-2, with TRBD2 matching 10 bases. The junction had 4 bases not matched to a gene; V was cut back by 0 bases and J by 5 bases. This CDR3 contains 16 residues. From germline, CDR1 is SGHNT and CDR2 YYREEE (reference sequence).

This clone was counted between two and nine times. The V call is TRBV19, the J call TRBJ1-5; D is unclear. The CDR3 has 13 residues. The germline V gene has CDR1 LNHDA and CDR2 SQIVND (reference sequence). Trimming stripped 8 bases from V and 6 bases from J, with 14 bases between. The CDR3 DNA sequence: TGTGCCAGTCAAGACACCGGAATTCAGCCCCAGCATTTT. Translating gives CASQDTGIQPQHF.

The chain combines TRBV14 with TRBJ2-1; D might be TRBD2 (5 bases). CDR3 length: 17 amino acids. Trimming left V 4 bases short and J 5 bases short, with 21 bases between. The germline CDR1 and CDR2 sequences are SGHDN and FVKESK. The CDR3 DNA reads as TGTGCCAGCAGCCTTGACGCGAGGCGGGCCGCTAACAATGAGCAGTTCTTC. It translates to CASSLDARRAANNEQFF.

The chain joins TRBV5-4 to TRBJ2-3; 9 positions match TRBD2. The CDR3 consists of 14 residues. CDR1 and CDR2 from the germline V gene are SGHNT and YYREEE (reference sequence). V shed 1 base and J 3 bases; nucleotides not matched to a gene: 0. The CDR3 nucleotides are TGTGCCAGCAGCTTGAGCGGGGGGACAGATACGCAGTATTTT. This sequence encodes CASSLSGGTDTQYF.

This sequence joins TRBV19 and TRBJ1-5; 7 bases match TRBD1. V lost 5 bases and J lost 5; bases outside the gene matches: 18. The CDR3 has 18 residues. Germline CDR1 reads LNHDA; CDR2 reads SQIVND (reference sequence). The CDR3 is CASSVLSPLRGADQPQHF. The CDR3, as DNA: TGTGCCAGTAGTGTTCTCTCCCCTCTCAGGGGGGCTGATCAGCCCCAGCATTTT.

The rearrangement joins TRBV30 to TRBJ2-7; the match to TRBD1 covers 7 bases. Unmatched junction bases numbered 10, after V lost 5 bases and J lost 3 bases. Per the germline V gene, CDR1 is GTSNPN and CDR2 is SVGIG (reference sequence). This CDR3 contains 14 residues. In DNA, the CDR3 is TGTGCCTGGGCACCCGGTGACAGGGTCTACGAGCAGTACTTC. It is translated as CAWAPGDRVYEQYF.

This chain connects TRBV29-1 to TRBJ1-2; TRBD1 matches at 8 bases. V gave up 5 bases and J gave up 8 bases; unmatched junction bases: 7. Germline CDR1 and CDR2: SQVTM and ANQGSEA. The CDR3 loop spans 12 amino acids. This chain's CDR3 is CSVSQGASGYTF. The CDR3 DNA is TGCAGCGTTAGCCAGGGGGCAAGCGGCTACACCTTC.

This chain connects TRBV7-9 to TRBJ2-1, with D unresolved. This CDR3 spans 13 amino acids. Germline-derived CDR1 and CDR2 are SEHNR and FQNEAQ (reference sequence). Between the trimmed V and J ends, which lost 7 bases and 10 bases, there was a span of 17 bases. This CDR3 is CASITPPSTEQFF. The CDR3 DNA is TGTGCCAGCATCACGCCCCCAAGTACAGAGCAGTTCTTC.

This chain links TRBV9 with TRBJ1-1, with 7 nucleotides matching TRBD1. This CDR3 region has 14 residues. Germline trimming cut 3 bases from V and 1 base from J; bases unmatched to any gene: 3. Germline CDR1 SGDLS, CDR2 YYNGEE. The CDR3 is CASSGRGQNTEAFF. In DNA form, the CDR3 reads TGTGCCAGCAGCGGTAGGGGGCAGAACACTGAAGCTTTCTTT.

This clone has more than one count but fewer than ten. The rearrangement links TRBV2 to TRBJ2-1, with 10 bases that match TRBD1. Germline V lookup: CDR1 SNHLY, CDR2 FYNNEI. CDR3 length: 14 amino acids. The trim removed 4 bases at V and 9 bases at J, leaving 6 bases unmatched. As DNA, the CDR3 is TGTGCCAGCAGTGCGAGACAGGGGGCCGGTGAGCAGTTCTTC. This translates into CASSARQGAGEQFF.

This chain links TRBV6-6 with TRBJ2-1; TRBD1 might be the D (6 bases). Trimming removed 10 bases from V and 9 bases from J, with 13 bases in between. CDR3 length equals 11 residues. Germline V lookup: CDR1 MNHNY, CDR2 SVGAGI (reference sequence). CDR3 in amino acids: CATRDIREQFF. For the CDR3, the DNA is TGTGCCACCCGGGACATTCGTGAGCAGTTCTTC.